This T cell receptor (beta chain) emerged from a study of blood T cell repertoires in COVID-19. In germline, CDR1 is SGHTA, CDR2 FQGNSA. The CDR3 extends over 15 amino acids. V gave up 0 bases and J gave up 4 bases; unmatched junction bases: 3. Profiling relied on immunoSEQ multiplex PCR, and the TCRdb table lists in-frame clones only, not all of them. The table includes about 140,000 clones, roughly 86% detected once. This receptor was taken from a man between 65 and 85 years old with acute or convalescent COVID-19. Sequencing used peripheral blood. The genes are TRBV7-2 and TRBJ2-3, with 8 positions matching TRBD2. CDR3 amino acids: CASSLARGGADTQYF. The CDR3 coding sequence is TGTGCCAGCAGCTTAGCCCGGGGGGGGGCAGATACGCAGTATTTT. Full variable domain (missing parts from reference TRBV7-2 and TRBJ2-3): GAGVSQSPSNKVTEKGKDVELRCDPISGHTALYWYRQSLGQGLEFLIYFQGNSAPDKSGLPSDRFSAERTGGSVSTLTIQRTQQEDSAVYLCASSLARGGADTQYFGPGTRLTVL.